Detailed here is one T cell receptor beta chain. Its antigen is not identified. Germline V gives CDR1 SQVTM, CDR2 ANQGSEA. V lost 4 bases and J lost 0, with 14 bases in between. The CDR3 loop spans 15 amino acids. The source of the sample is a study of identical twins. Whole-study findings and limits: Beta clonotypes that were abundant in cord blood contained fewer insertions, a pattern absent from memory repertoires. Monozygotic twins shared more out-of-frame TCR alpha than recombination models predicted.

A universal primer site came from template switching; cDNA carried unique molecular identifiers. One entry per CDR3 protein results from TCRdb running MiXCR on the 5' RACE reads. The sample yields about 810,000 distinct CDR3 sequences, approximately 13% seen once. The sample was also reused in another study, on yellow fever vaccine responses in identical twins. Per that study: In identical twins, vaccine T cell responses appeared partly shared and partly individual.

This chain joins TRBV29-1 and TRBJ2-3, with D uncertain. The source material was PBMCs. The clonotype originates from a woman aged 18-29 years in good health. The CDR3 spells CSVGGLAVSTDTQYF. CDR3 nucleotides: TGCAGCGTTGGAGGTCTGGCGGTGAGCACAGATACGCAGTATTTT.